Included here is one T cell receptor (beta chain) sequence, with context. The target antigen is unknown. This CDR3 is 14 amino acids long. Germline CDR1 is LGHNT and CDR2 is FRNRAP. V lost 1 base and J 4 bases, leaving 8 bases between the germline ends. The repertoire was sequenced with immunoSEQ multiplex PCR; TCRdb's copy has only in-frame clones and lacks some. The sample has about 53,000 clones, roughly 80% seen once. The sample belongs to a study of T cell responses to AZD1222 COVID-19 vaccine. The study's findings and limits: Sampling that yielded the repertoires occurred only after the peak T cell response. Most donors were white British, females outnumbered males, and clonal diversity was possibly underestimated. Dominant CD4 TCR responses targeted spike regions 160-218 and 743-854.

The clonotype was recovered from an adult in good health. V is TRBV12-5 and J is TRBJ2-4; maybe TRBD2 (5 bases). The sequences come from peripheral blood, collected on day 0 of AZD1222 vaccination. The chain's CDR3 is CASGLGGQKNIQYF. The CDR3 region has the DNA TGTGCTAGTGGTTTGGGAGGGCAGAAAAACATTCAGTACTTC.